Below are 9 T cell receptor beta chains sequenced from a single sample in a study of blood T cell repertoires in COVID-19. The table came from immunoSEQ multiplex PCR; TCRdb's copy has only in-frame clones and leaves some out. The sample carries roughly 200,000 clones, about 90% recorded once. The sample comprised PBMCs or T cells enriched from blood (not recorded which). These receptors all come from a woman between 45 and 65 years old in a cohort exposed to, infected with or recovered from COVID-19 (not recorded which).

V is TRBV18 and J is TRBJ2-6, with no clear D. Trimming removed 2 bases from V and 0 bases from J, with 8 bases in between. The CDR3 spans 16 residues. Germline V gene sequence: CDR1 KGHSH, CDR2 LQKENI. CDR3 in amino acids: CASSPVGVSGANVLTF. The CDR3 nucleotides read TGTGCCAGCTCACCAGTGGGCGTCTCTGGGGCCAACGTCCTGACTTTC.

Ten or more counts support this clone. This chain uses TRBV24-1 with TRBJ2-7, with a tentative D call TRBD1 (6 bases). The CDR3 totals 14 residues. V lost 2 bases and J 6 bases, leaving 13 bases between the germline ends. The germline CDR1 and CDR2 sequences are KGHDR and SFDVKD. The chain's CDR3 is CATSDSQTGPEQYF. The CDR3 nucleotides are TGTGCCACCAGTGATTCCCAAACAGGGCCCGAGCAGTACTTC.

The chain uses TRBV4-2 and TRBJ1-6; 9 bases are a match to TRBD1. V shed 1 base, J shed 8 bases, and the junction held 15 bases outside the gene matches. Per the germline V gene, CDR1 is LGHNA and CDR2 is YNFKEQ. The CDR3 contains 19 residues. CDR3 protein: CASSQVRGGTGKNHSPLHF. DNA of the CDR3: TGTGCCAGCAGCCAAGTACGTGGGGGGACAGGGAAGAATCATTCACCCCTCCACTTT.

The gene calls are TRBV5-6 and TRBJ2-5; the D gene is possibly TRBD1 (7 bases). Germline CDR1 and CDR2: SGHDT and YYEEEE. V was cut by 0 bases and J by 5 bases, with 11 bases left in between. The CDR3 contains 14 residues. Written as DNA, the CDR3 is TGTGCCAGCAGCTTGGAGGCAGGGGGGGAGACCCAGTACTTC. This translates into CASSLEAGGETQYF.

For this clone: This sample also contains other DNA sequences that code for the same CDR3. The chain uses TRBV4-3 and TRBJ2-7; D is possibly TRBD1 (5 bases). From germline, CDR1 is LGHNA and CDR2 YSLEER. CDR3 length equals 14 residues. V was shortened by 1 base and J by 3 bases, with 10 bases between the two germline ends. CDR3: CASSQATRDYEQYF. The CDR3 region has the DNA TGCGCCAGCAGCCAAGCCACCAGGGACTACGAGCAGTACTTC.

V usage is TRBV13 and J usage is TRBJ2-7, with D possibly TRBD2 on 5 matching bases. Trimming pared 5 bases from V and 3 bases from J, leaving 14 bases between. The V gene's germline CDR1 is PRHDT and CDR2 FYEKMQ (reference sequence). This CDR3 contains 14 residues. CDR3 coding DNA: TGTGCCAGCAGCCCCGCGGGCAGAAACTACGAGCAGTACTTC. The encoded protein is CASSPAGRNYEQYF.

J is TRBJ1-1 and V is TRBV6-6; D not certain. With 2 bases removed from V and 0 bases from J, the gap between germline ends came to 10 bases. The CDR3 has 15 residues. Per the germline V gene, CDR1 is MNHNY and CDR2 is SVGAGI (reference sequence). CDR3 sequence reads: CASSYPSGLNTEAFF. The CDR3, as DNA: TGTGCCAGCAGTTACCCCTCGGGGTTGAACACTGAAGCTTTCTTT.

The chain's CDR3 is CASSIIWGPKDNSPLHF. The CDR3 bases are TGTGCCAGTAGTATAATCTGGGGGCCCAAGGATAATTCACCCCTCCACTTT. The chain combines TRBV19 with TRBJ1-6, with D possibly TRBD1 on 6 matching bases. The germline gives CDR1 LNHDA, CDR2 SQIVND (reference sequence). With 2 bases removed from V and 5 bases from J, the gap between germline ends came to 16 bases. The CDR3 contains 17 residues.

The J gene is TRBJ1-1, the V gene TRBV29-1; D unresolved. CDR1 is SQVTM and CDR2 is ANQGSEA in the germline V gene. The CDR3 contains 13 residues. V was clipped by 1 base and J by 4 bases, with 10 bases between them. CDR3 in DNA: TGCAGCGTTGAAGGAGGGATGGGCACTGAAGCTTTCTTT. This encodes CSVEGGMGTEAFF.